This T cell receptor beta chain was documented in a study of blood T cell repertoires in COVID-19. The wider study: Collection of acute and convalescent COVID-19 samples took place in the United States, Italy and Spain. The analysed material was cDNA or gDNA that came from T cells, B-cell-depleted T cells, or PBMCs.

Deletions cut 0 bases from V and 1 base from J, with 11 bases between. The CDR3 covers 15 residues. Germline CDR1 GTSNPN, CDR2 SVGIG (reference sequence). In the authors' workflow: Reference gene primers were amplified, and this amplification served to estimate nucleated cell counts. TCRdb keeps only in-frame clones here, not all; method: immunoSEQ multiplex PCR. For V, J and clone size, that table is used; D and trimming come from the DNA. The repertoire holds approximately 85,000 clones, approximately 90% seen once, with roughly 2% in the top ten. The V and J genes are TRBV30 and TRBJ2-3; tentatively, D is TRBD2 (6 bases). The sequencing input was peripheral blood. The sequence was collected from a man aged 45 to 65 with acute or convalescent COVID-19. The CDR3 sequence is CAWSVGRGGTDTQYF. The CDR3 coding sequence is TGTGCCTGGAGTGTGGGGCGGGGAGGCACAGATACGCAGTATTTT.